Included here is one T cell receptor beta chain sequence, with context. Its specificity is not known. This CDR3 contains 14 residues. In germline, CDR1 is KGHSH, CDR2 LQKENI. The germline V and J ends were trimmed by 0 bases and 4 bases, with 9 bases remaining between them. This entry belongs to a study of CD4+ T cells in melanoma. General study results and limits: Neoantigen-specific CD4+ T cells in melanoma reportedly had diverse differentiation states. CD8+ T cell, macrophage and B cell function reportedly correlated with neoantigen-specific CD4+ T cells.

Method: immunoSEQ multiplex PCR; TCRdb's copy keeps in-frame clones and lacks some. The table lists roughly 140,000 clones, about 93% of them singletons, with about 1.6% in the top ten. The receptor was isolated from a human donor with melanoma. The chain links TRBV18 to TRBJ1-2, with D possibly TRBD1 on 5 matching bases. The chain's CDR3 is CASSPPDSLYGYTF. Here the CDR3 DNA reads TGTGCCAGCTCACCACCCGACAGCCTCTATGGCTACACCTTC. Looking up the rest from reference TRBV18 and TRBJ1-2 gives the full variable domain: NAGVMQNPRHLVRRRGQEARLRCSPMKGHSHVYWYRQLPEEGLKFMVYLQKENIIDESGMPKERFSAEFPKEGPSILRIQQVVRGDSAAYFCASSPPDSLYGYTFGSGTRLTVV.